A selection of T cell receptor beta chains follows, all from one sample in a study of blood T cell repertoires in COVID-19. Clones were sequenced by immunoSEQ multiplex PCR, and TCRdb holds only the in-frame ones, with some missing. Here the sample spans about 62,000 clones, more than 80% being singletons. Sequencing used peripheral blood. The receptors shown here come from a woman between 55 and 75 years old with COVID-19, enrolled during active disease. CDR3s include the opening cysteine and the closing phenylalanine or tryptophan. A D gene is named only where the DNA matches it firmly. Only part of the rows carry a size: once, few, many, or a class if the clone is expanded.

V	size	D	J	CDR3	DNA
TRBV6-5	once	TRBD1	TRBJ1-1	CASRINRGLNTEAFF	TGTGCCAGCCGTATTAACAGGGGCCTGAACACTGAAGCTTTCTTT
TRBV27	few	TRBD2	TRBJ2-2	CASSLKGLAGVWTGELFF	TGTGCCAGCAGTTTAAAAGGACTAGCGGGAGTCTGGACCGGGGAGCTGTTTTTT
TRBV5-1	once	TRBD1	TRBJ1-1	CASSSNRDSAEAFF	TGCGCCAGCAGCTCCAATCGGGACAGCGCTGAAGCTTTCTTT
TRBV29-1	-	-	TRBJ2-1	CSVDEAAGEQFF	TGCAGCGTTGACGAGGCAGCCGGTGAGCAGTTCTTC
TRBV18	-	TRBD1	TRBJ1-3	CASSPRDRGSGNTIYF	TGTGCCAGCTCACCCCGGGACAGGGGGTCTGGAAACACCATATATTTT
TRBV13	-	-	TRBJ1-2	CASSLDPLWTKNYGYTF	TGTGCCAGCAGCTTAGACCCCCTATGGACAAAGAACTATGGCTACACCTTC
TRBV7-2	-	-	TRBJ2-7	CASSPREGAAYEQYF	TGTGCCAGCAGCCCTCGGGAAGGAGCTGCCTACGAGCAGTACTTC
TRBV19	-	-	TRBJ2-5	CASSTSGLRETQYF	TGTGCCAGTAGTACCTCGGGGTTGAGAGAGACCCAGTACTTC
TRBV10-3	-	TRBD2	TRBJ2-7	CAISAQWREVYEQYF	TGTGCCATCAGTGCTCAGTGGCGGGAGGTCTACGAGCAGTACTTC
TRBV9	-	-	TRBJ2-2	CASSPRGDGGTGELFF	TGTGCCAGCAGCCCTCGAGGTGACGGGGGCACCGGGGAGCTGTTTTTT
TRBV6-5	-	-	TRBJ2-7	CASSYGPAAGAYEQYF	TGTGCCAGCAGTTACGGTCCTGCGGCAGGGGCCTACGAGCAGTACTTC
TRBV6-5	-	-	TRBJ2-7	CASSLDTAPYEQYF	TGTGCCAGCAGTTTAGACACGGCCCCCTACGAGCAGTACTTC
TRBV2	-	-	TRBJ1-2	CASIYDGGHRYTF	TGTGCCAGTATCTACGATGGGGGACATCGCTACACCTTC
TRBV2	-	-	TRBJ2-4	CASIRFGAVAKNIQYF	TGTGCCAGCATCCGGTTTGGGGCGGTAGCCAAAAACATTCAGTACTTC
TRBV7-9	-	-	TRBJ1-1	CASSLTGVNTEAFF	TGTGCCAGCAGCTTAACGGGAGTGAACACTGAAGCTTTCTTT
TRBV6-1	-	-	TRBJ1-1	CASSGARGRNTEAFF	TGTGCCAGCAGTGGAGCCAGAGGGAGGAACACTGAAGCTTTCTTT
TRBV2	-	-	TRBJ2-1	CASRKTDSSYNEQFF	TGTGCCAGCAGGAAGACAGACAGCTCCTACAATGAGCAGTTCTTC
TRBV11-1	-	-	TRBJ2-5	CASSLRLETQYF	TGTGCCAGCAGCTTGCGCTTAGAGACCCAGTACTTC
TRBV29-1	once	TRBD2	TRBJ2-5	CSGAGSSGGETQYF	TGCAGCGGAGCCGGCAGCTCGGGGGGTGAGACCCAGTACTTC
TRBV2	-	-	TRBJ1-4	CASTLSGLTEKLFF	TGTGCCAGCACCCTGTCCGGACTTACGGAAAAACTGTTTTTT
TRBV5-6	few	-	TRBJ1-5	CAGNRARKLYSNQPQHF	TGTGCCGGTAACAGGGCACGGAAGCTATATAGCAATCAGCCCCAGCATTTT
TRBV2	-	TRBD1	TRBJ2-7	CASSPTGGSYEQYF	TGTGCCAGCAGTCCCACAGGGGGCTCCTACGAGCAGTACTTC
TRBV11-2	-	-	TRBJ1-1	CASSLSTGLNTEAFF	TGTGCCAGCAGCTTAAGTACAGGGCTGAACACTGAAGCTTTCTTT
TRBV28	once	-	TRBJ1-5	CASSFGGAGNQPQHF	TGTGCCAGCAGTTTCGGAGGGGCGGGCAATCAGCCCCAGCATTTT
TRBV6-5	-	-	TRBJ1-2	CAIPEGDGYTF	TGTGCCATACCGGAGGGCGATGGCTACACCTTC
TRBV28	-	-	TRBJ1-2	CASSEPGANYGYTF	TGTGCCAGCAGTGAACCGGGGGCTAACTATGGCTACACCTTC
TRBV19	-	TRBD2	TRBJ2-2	CASKLAGEINTGELFF	TGTGCCAGTAAATTAGCGGGAGAGATCAACACCGGGGAGCTGTTTTTT